A selection of T cell receptor beta chains follows, all from one sample in a study of blood T cell repertoires in COVID-19. Clones were sequenced by immunoSEQ multiplex PCR, and TCRdb holds only the in-frame ones, with some missing. Among about 430,000 clones listed, 85% to 90% were seen once. The source material was PBMCs or T cells enriched from blood (not recorded which). Every receptor here comes from a man aged 30 to 45 who had recovered from COVID-19. The CDR3 runs from the conserved cysteine through the conserved F or W. D genes are given only for firm matches. Rows may omit the clone size; those that give it use once, few, many or a size class.

clone_size d_call j_call v_call cdr3_aa cdr3_nt
. . TRBJ1-5 TRBV4-1 CASSQVGIDSSNQPQHF TGCGCCAGCAGCCAAGTGGGGATTGACAGTAGCAATCAGCCCCAGCATTTT
. . TRBJ1-4 TRBV28 CASSPTTNEKLFF TGTGCCAGCAGTCCTACAACTAATGAAAAACTGTTTTTT
few . TRBJ1-5 TRBV28 CASTGGNQPQHF TGTGCCAGCACAGGGGGCAATCAGCCCCAGCATTTT
. . TRBJ1-2 TRBV19 CASTPYRVPFGGYTF TGTGCCAGTACCCCGTATCGAGTCCCCTTCGGTGGCTACACCTTC
once . TRBJ1-5 TRBV6-5 CASSYTGNQPQHF TGTGCCAGCAGTTACACCGGGAACCAGCCCCAGCATTTT
. TRBD1 TRBJ1-6 TRBV28 CASSSGQGPVPLHF TGTGCCAGCAGTTCGGGACAGGGCCCAGTACCCCTCCACTTT
. . TRBJ1-6 TRBV6-4 CASSVFGENSPLHF TGTGCCAGCAGTGTATTCGGGGAGAATTCACCCCTCCACTTT
few TRBD2 TRBJ2-7 TRBV10-3 CAISESKGLAGGLEQYF TGTGCCATCAGTGAGTCGAAAGGACTAGCGGGGGGTCTCGAGCAGTACTTC
. TRBD2 TRBJ2-7 TRBV4-2 CASSHGLAGDLYEQYF TGTGCCAGCAGCCATGGACTAGCGGGAGATCTATACGAGCAGTACTTC
. TRBD2 TRBJ2-3 TRBV13 CASSLEGLAGYLRGDTQYF TGTGCCAGCAGCTTAGAGGGACTAGCGGGATACCTCCGAGGAGATACGCAGTATTTT
. . TRBJ2-1 TRBV4-1 CASSQVASSYNEQFF TGCGCCAGCAGCCAAGTCGCTAGCTCCTACAATGAGCAGTTCTTC
. TRBD2 TRBJ2-3 TRBV11-2 CASRGQGLAGRPSTDTQYF TGTGCCAGCAGGGGTCAGGGGCTAGCGGGACGACCTAGCACAGATACGCAGTATTTT
once . TRBJ1-6 TRBV13 CASSVQQGTYNSPLHF TGTGCCAGCAGCGTGCAACAGGGAACCTATAATTCACCCCTCCACTTT
few . TRBJ1-2 TRBV28 CASSYGTRYGYTF TGTGCCAGCAGTTACGGGACACGTTATGGCTACACCTTC
. . TRBJ2-7 TRBV19 CASSIGGTYYEQYF TGTGCCAGTAGTATCGGAGGGACTTACTACGAGCAGTACTTC
once . TRBJ1-6 TRBV15 CATSRVRSPLHF TGTGCCACCAGCAGAGTGCGATCACCCCTCCACTTT
. TRBD2 TRBJ2-2 TRBV5-8 CASSSGLAGDWSTGELFF TGTGCCAGCAGCTCGGGACTAGCGGGAGACTGGAGCACCGGGGAGCTGTTTTTT
. TRBD1 TRBJ1-2 TRBV10-3 CAISESEQGDGYTF TGTGCCATCAGTGAGTCGGAACAGGGGGATGGCTACACCTTC
. . TRBJ2-7 TRBV5-5 CASSLGFSGFDSYEQYF TGTGCCAGCAGCTTGGGGTTCTCGGGATTCGACTCCTACGAGCAGTACTTC
few . TRBJ1-5 TRBV7-2 CASSYGAASNQPQHF TGTGCCAGCAGCTATGGGGCGGCGAGCAATCAGCCCCAGCATTTT
. TRBD2 TRBJ2-7 TRBV7-2 CASSLNAGGSYEQYF TGTGCCAGCAGCTTAAATGCGGGAGGGTCCTACGAGCAGTACTTC
. . TRBJ2-6 TRBV3-1/TRBV3-2 CASSLDRLGGANVLTF TGTGCCAGCAGCCTAGACAGGCTCGGCGGGGCCAACGTCCTGACTTTC